Below, 3 T cell receptor beta chains from the same sample are listed, as sequenced in a study of blood T cell repertoires in COVID-19. Generated by immunoSEQ multiplex PCR, the TCRdb table keeps only in-frame clones and is missing some. The sample carries 350,000 or so clones, about 86% recorded once. Sequences were obtained from PBMCs or T cells enriched from blood (not recorded which). These receptors were taken from a woman between 40 and 50 years old with acute COVID-19.

The J gene is TRBJ1-1, the V gene TRBV5-4; perhaps TRBD1 as D (6 bases). Per the germline V gene, CDR1 is SGHNT and CDR2 is YYREEE (reference sequence). The CDR3 extends over 15 amino acids. Trimming took off 2 bases at V and 1 base at J, with 12 bases between the two ends. DNA of the CDR3: TGTGCCAGCAGCTTAGGGGGATGGGAGAACACTGAAGCTTTCTTT. It specifies CASSLGGWENTEAFF.

The V gene is TRBV4-3, the J gene TRBJ1-1, with D tentatively TRBD1 (5 bases). The germline V gene encodes CDR1 LGHNA and CDR2 YSLEER. Trimming removed 0 bases from V and 4 bases from J, with 12 bases in between. The CDR3 sequence is 15 residues long. The CDR3 loop is CASSQDDLGPTEAFF. The CDR3 nucleotides are TGCGCCAGCAGCCAAGATGATTTGGGGCCCACTGAAGCTTTCTTT.

The chain has TRBV29-1 and TRBJ2-5, with D tentatively TRBD2 (5 bases). CDR1 is SQVTM and CDR2 is ANQGSEA in the germline V gene. The CDR3 loop spans 13 amino acids. V lost 3 bases and J 5 bases, leaving 13 bases between the germline ends. CDR3 nucleotides: TGCAGCGTTGATTCTGGCGGAGGCGAGACCCAGTACTTC. It translates to CSVDSGGGETQYF.